This TCR beta chain was sequenced for a study of blood T cells in healthy people across ages. Study-level points and caveats: Fewer expanded clones and more diversity marked long-lived versus aged donors. Unsorted PBMC material precluded a definitive naive versus antigen-experienced comparison.

For the second PCR, which ran for roughly 7 to 11 cycles, a sample-barcoded 5' primer and a J-beta primer mix were used. Each CDR3 protein gets one entry after TCRdb re-called the 5' RACE reads with MiXCR. The data contain over a million distinct CDR3 sequences, almost 25% of them singletons. The CDR3 is 15 residues long. V was pared by 5 bases and J by 1 base, with 9 bases between. This clonotype was picked up a small number of times. Its antigen is unidentified. Donors gave around 10 milliliters of peripheral blood apiece. These data are also associated with another study on T cells of mothers and their children. Per that paper: Mothers gave over 8.5 million TCR beta CDR3 reads each, and children several million each.

This chain links TRBV12-3 or TRBV12-4 with TRBJ2-6; tentatively, D is TRBD1 (5 bases). The sequence derives from a girl aged 2-9 years in good health. Sequenced sample: blood. CDR3 region: CASSQGASGANVLTF. CDR3 coding DNA: TGTGCCAGCAGTCAAGGGGCATCTGGGGCCAACGTCCTGACTTTC.